The 10 T cell receptor beta chains reported below all come from one sample, sequenced in a study of T cells in Graves' hyperthyroidism and ophthalmopathy. The investigators amplified TCR beta CDR3 regions from RNA transcripts. The TCR CDR3 was amplified in a first-round RT-PCR using the HTBI primer set. TCRdb analysed the multiplex PCR reads with MiXCR anew, one entry per CDR3 protein. The profile shows 640,000 or so distinct CDR3 sequences, over 12% of them singletons. Sample: blood. These receptors all stem from a woman aged 35 to 49 with Graves' ophthalmopathy.

This clonotype has at least ten counts. The chain carries TRBV24-1 and TRBJ2-7; D remains ambiguous. CDR1 is KGHDR and CDR2 is SFDVKD in the germline V gene. Trimming shortened V by 3 bases and J by 3 bases, and 2 bases separated the two germline ends. The CDR3 totals 11 residues. The CDR3 loop is CATSDNYEQYF. The CDR3 DNA reads TGTGCCACCAGTGATAACTACGAGCAGTACTTC.

Comments on this clonotype: Possible read error: a much larger clone is one base away. The rearrangement uses TRBV9 and TRBJ2-2; D not certain. Germline CDR1 SGDLS, CDR2 YYNGEE. The CDR3 is made up of 15 amino acids. The CDR3 region is CAGSPHSINTGELFF. In DNA, the CDR3 is TGTGCCGGCAGCCCCCACTCGATTAACACCGGGGAGCTGTTTTTT.

This clonotype was picked up many times. J is TRBJ1-1 and V is TRBV12-5; D uncertain. CDR1 is LGHNT and CDR2 is FRNRAP in the germline V gene. The V end lost 1 base, the J end lost 3 bases, and 6 bases lay between the germline ends. The CDR3 contains 13 residues. The DNA of the CDR3 is TGTGCTAGTGGTTTGGCCGAAGACACTGAAGCTTTCTTT. Residues: CASGLAEDTEAFF.

This clonotype was detected many times. The chain's CDR3 is CASSDFTGELFF. The DNA of the CDR3 is TGTGCCAGCAGCGACTTCACCGGGGAGCTGTTTTTT. V gene TRBV9 combines with J gene TRBJ2-2; D not resolved. The V and J ends lost 3 bases and 4 bases respectively, with 4 bases between them. This CDR3 has 12 residues. CDR1 is SGDLS and CDR2 is YYNGEE in the germline V gene.

This clonotype was found many times. This chain links TRBV7-2 with TRBJ2-7; 9 nucleotides line up with TRBD1. The CDR3 covers 15 residues. Trimming took 1 base from V and 5 from J; bases not matched to a gene: 6. CDR1 is SGHTA and CDR2 is FQGNSA in the germline V gene. CDR3 sequence (DNA): TGTGCCAGCAGCTTAGTTGGGACAGGGACCCACGAGCAGTACTTC. Protein product: CASSLVGTGTHEQYF.

This clonotype was seen ten or more times. This chain connects TRBV15 to TRBJ1-2; D is unresolved. The germline gives CDR1 LNHNV, CDR2 YYDKDF (reference sequence). CDR3 length equals 12 residues. V gave up 3 bases and J gave up 11 bases, with 13 bases separating them. CDR3 DNA: TGTGCCACCAGCAGGGGAGCGGGAGAGTACACCTTC. Residues: CATSRGAGEYTF.

This clonotype has at least ten counts. The V gene is TRBV9, the J gene TRBJ2-7; 12 nucleotides match TRBD2. Trimming at V came to 4 bases and at J to 3 bases, leaving 5 bases not matched to a gene. The CDR3 consists of 15 residues. Looked up from germline, CDR1 is SGDLS and CDR2 is YYNGEE. The CDR3 reads CASSPRLAGDYEQYF. The CDR3 DNA is TGTGCCAGCAGCCCCAGACTAGCGGGGGACTACGAGCAGTACTTC.

This clonotype was counted at least ten times. The chain links TRBV6-1 to TRBJ2-5, with 8 positions matching TRBD1. Germline loops: CDR1 MNHNS, CDR2 SASEGT. V lost 7 bases, J lost 6 bases, and 16 bases stayed unmatched. CDR3 length: 16 amino acids. The chain's CDR3 is CASNLLTGAGWQTQYF. CDR3 in DNA: TGTGCCAGCAACCTATTGACAGGGGCGGGCTGGCAGACCCAGTACTTC.

This chain connects TRBV27 to TRBJ1-1; D gene unclear. The CDR3 sequence is 13 residues long. The germline CDR1 and CDR2 sequences are MNHEY and SMNVEV (reference sequence). The V and J ends lost 10 bases and 0 bases respectively, with 12 bases between them. CDR3 amino acids: CATAPGVNTEAFF. The DNA of the CDR3 is TGTGCCACTGCCCCCGGCGTGAACACTGAAGCTTTCTTT.

This clonotype was seen repeatedly, ten times or more. This chain links TRBV20-1 with TRBJ2-7, with TRBD2 identical over 8 bases. The CDR3 runs to 17 residues. J lost 0 bases, V lost 5 bases, and 15 bases had no gene match. CDR1 is DFQATT and CDR2 is SNEGSKA in the germline V gene (reference sequence). The CDR3 DNA reads as TGCAGTGCTCCTTATAGCGGGATGCGACTATCCTCCTACGAGCAGTACTTC. Protein sequence: CSAPYSGMRLSSYEQYF.